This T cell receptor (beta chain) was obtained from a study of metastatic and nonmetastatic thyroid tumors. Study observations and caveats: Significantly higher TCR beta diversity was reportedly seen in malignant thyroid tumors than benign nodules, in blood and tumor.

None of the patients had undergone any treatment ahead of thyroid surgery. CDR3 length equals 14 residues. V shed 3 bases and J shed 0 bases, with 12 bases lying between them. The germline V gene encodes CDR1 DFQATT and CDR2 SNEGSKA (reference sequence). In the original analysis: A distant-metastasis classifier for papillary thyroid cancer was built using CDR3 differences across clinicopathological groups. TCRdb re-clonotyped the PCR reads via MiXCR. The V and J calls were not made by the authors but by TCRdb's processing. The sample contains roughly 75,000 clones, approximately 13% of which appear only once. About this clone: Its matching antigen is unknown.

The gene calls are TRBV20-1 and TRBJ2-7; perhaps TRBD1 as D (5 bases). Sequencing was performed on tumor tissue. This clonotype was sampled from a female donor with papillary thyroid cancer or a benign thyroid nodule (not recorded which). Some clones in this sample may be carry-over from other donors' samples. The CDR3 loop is CSASFPDSSYEQYF. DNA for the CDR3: TGCAGTGCTAGTTTCCCAGACAGCTCCTACGAGCAGTACTTC.